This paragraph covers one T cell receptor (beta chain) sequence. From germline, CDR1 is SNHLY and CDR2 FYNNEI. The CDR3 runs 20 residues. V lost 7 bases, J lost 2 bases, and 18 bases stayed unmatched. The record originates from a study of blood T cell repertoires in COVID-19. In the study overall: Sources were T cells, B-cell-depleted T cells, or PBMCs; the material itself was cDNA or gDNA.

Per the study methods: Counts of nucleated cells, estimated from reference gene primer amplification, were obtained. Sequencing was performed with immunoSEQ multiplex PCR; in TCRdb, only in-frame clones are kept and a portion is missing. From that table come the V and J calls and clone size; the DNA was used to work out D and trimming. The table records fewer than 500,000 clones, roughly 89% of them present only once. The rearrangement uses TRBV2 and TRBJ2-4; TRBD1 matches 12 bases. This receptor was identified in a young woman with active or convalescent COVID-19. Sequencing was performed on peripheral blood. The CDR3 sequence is CASTHTTSGQGARTKNIQYF. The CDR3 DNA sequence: TGTGCCAGCACTCATACGACCTCGGGACAGGGGGCGAGGACCAAAAACATTCAGTACTTC.